This TCR beta chain comes out of a study of blood T cell repertoires in COVID-19 (dated by TCRdb to about 2020). At the level of the whole study: Collaborator samples came from the United States, Italy and Spain and covered acute and convalescent phases of COVID-19. The dataset comprised deeply sampled blood TCRbeta repertoires from subjects exposed to, actively infected with, or recovered from COVID-19. Sample metadata almost always included a de-identified subject ID, COVID-19 status, age in years and sex. HLA class I and class II types, where available, came from metadata supplied by the sample provider rather than from assay-based typing. The material from the prospective study consisted of cDNA or gDNA derived from T cells, B-cell-depleted T cells, or PBMCs. The samples were drawn from two sources: the first 160 participants of the ongoing ImmuneRACE study, and 950 to 1,500 subjects contributed by 6 global collaborators. The repertoires were released in a freely available public database intended as a resource for research on the immune response to SARS-CoV-2.

The germline V gene supplies CDR1 SGHTA and CDR2 FQGNSA. The cysteine opens and the phenylalanine closes a CDR3 of 14 amino acids. Only CDR3 DNA remains: 42 bases, in frame from the first base. V sheds 1 base and J sheds 2 bases, leaving 8 bases between their ends. This clone was found once. Its antigen is still unknown. One base away there is no much larger clone; base qualities are not given. The same CDR3 arises from other DNA sequences in this sample as well. Another Seattle source contributed samples from volunteer blood donors who had recovered from COVID-19. The collaborating institutions used their own protocols to collect whole blood in K2EDTA tubes. For TCRbeta analysis, collaborators shipped samples as frozen whole blood, isolated PBMCs, or DNA extracted from either of those sample types. TCRbeta CDR3 regions were amplified from genomic DNA by means of the immunoSEQ Assay, a bias-controlled multiplex PCR. The source study handled its data this way. The number of nucleated cells in each sample was estimated by amplification of reference gene primers within the assay. To quantify the absolute abundance of each unique TCRbeta CDR3 rearrangement, sequence reads were collapsed and filtered. For each sample, productive Simpson clonality was calculated as the square root of Simpson's diversity index across productive rearrangements. The table comes from immuneACCESS by way of TCRdb, which keeps in-frame sequences with V and J called. Part of the clones is missing from these tables; in studies checked, under half for an unresolved V gene and the rest for unknown reasons. V, J and clone size were drawn from that table, and D and trimming were deduced from the DNA. In this sample the table shows around 200,000 clones, 85% to 90% of which occur a single time. The ten top clones hold approximately 6.2% of the sample.

The paper as a whole reports these results and caveats: The amount of clinical and demographic metadata varied by source and participant and was provided uncurated.

Source material: peripheral blood. In this chain, TRBV7-2 is recombined with TRBJ1-1; the D gene cannot be named for sure. The receptor was isolated from a man in his 60s who had recovered from COVID-19. The CDR3 amino acid sequence is: CASSLGGSNTEAFF. In nucleotides, the sequence is TGTGCCAGCAGCTTAGGCGGGTCCAACACTGAAGCTTTCTTT.